This entry concerns a single T cell receptor beta chain. This entry belongs to a study of blood T cell repertoires in COVID-19. Across about 22 US areas, participants ranged in age from about 18 to 100 years. V shed 10 bases, J shed 4 bases, and the junction held 7 bases outside the gene matches. Per the germline V gene, CDR1 is MNHEY and CDR2 is SVGAGI. The CDR3 has 12 amino acids. TCRdb's copy holds only in-frame clones and misses some; the assay was immunoSEQ multiplex PCR. The sample has roughly 200,000 clones, 80% to 90% seen once. The chain carries TRBV6-5 and TRBJ2-7, with 7 bases fitting TRBD2. The TCR comes from a woman in her twenties or thirties who had been exposed to COVID-19. The sequencing sample was made of PBMCs or T cells enriched from blood (not recorded which). CDR3 DNA: TGTGCCATCGGACTAGTTCGATACGAGCAGTACTTC. The encoded protein is CAIGLVRYEQYF.